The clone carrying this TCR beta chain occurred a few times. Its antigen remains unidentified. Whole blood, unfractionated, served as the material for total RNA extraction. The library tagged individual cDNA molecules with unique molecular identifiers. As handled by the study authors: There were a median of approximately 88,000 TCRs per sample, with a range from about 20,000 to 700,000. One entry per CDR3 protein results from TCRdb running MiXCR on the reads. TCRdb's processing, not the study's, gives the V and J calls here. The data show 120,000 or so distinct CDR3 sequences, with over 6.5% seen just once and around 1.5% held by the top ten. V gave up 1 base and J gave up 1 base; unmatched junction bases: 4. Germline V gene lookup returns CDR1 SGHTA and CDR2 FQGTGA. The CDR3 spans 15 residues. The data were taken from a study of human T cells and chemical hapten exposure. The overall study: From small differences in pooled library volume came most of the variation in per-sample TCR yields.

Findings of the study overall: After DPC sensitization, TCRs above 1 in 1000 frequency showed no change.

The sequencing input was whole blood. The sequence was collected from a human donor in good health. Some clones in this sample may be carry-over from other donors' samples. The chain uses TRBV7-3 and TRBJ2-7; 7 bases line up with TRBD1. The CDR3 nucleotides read TGTGCCAGCAGCTTAATGTTGGGACAGTCCTACGAGCAGTACTTC. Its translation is CASSLMLGQSYEQYF.